Below are 18 T cell receptor beta chains sequenced from a single sample in a study of circulating and synovial CD4+ cells in juvenile arthritis (dated by TCRdb to 2014 to 2015). Preparation of the library involved the immunoSEQ multiplex PCR assay. TCRdb carries this immuneACCESS record with in-frame sequences only. Its versions omit some clonotypes, under half of them owing to an unresolved V gene in the studies checked, with the rest unexplained. In this sample the table shows a few thousand clones, 75% to 85% of which occur a single time. Of the sample, about 4.6% is held by the ten largest clones. Input material: CD4+ T cells from synovial fluid. These TCRs come from a human donor with juvenile idiopathic arthritis.

The V and J genes are TRBV29-1 and TRBJ2-5, with 9 bases that match TRBD2. This CDR3 is 15 amino acids long. The germline V gene encodes CDR1 SQVTM and CDR2 ANQGSEA. Trimming removed 4 bases from V and 1 base from J; junction bases left unmatched: 7. The CDR3 reads CSVATGGRGQETQYF. For the CDR3, the DNA is TGCAGCGTTGCGACGGGCGGGAGGGGCCAAGAGACCCAGTACTTC.

The DNA of the CDR3 is TGTGCCAGTAGTATGTGGGGCGGGGAGAACACCGGGGAGCTGTTTTTT. It yields the protein CASSMWGGENTGELFF. The rearrangement uses TRBV19 and TRBJ2-2, with D perhaps TRBD2 (6 bases). CDR3 length: 16 amino acids. Germline CDR1 reads LNHDA; CDR2 reads SQIVND (reference sequence). Trimming removed 3 bases at V and 1 base at J, with 12 bases between.

DNA of the CDR3: TGTGCCAGTAGTATAGGCCCCCAGTCCAATGAGCAGTTCTTC. It encodes CASSIGPQSNEQFF. The chain has TRBV19 and TRBJ2-1, with D hard to call. Germline V gives CDR1 LNHDA, CDR2 SQIVND (reference sequence). V lost 1 base and J 6 bases, leaving 10 bases between the germline ends. The CDR3 has 14 amino acids.

This clone was seen a handful of times. V gene TRBV27 combines with J gene TRBJ1-3; perhaps TRBD1 as D (5 bases). CDR3 length: 17 amino acids. Trimming stripped 2 bases from V and 0 bases from J, with 14 bases between. Germline V lookup: CDR1 MNHEY, CDR2 SMNVEV (reference sequence). In DNA, the CDR3 is TGTGCCAGCAGTTTAAGGGGCATAGTGGGCTCTGGAAACACCATATATTTT. Residues: CASSLRGIVGSGNTIYF.

The chain recombines TRBV25-1 with TRBJ1-1; 10 nucleotides agree with TRBD1. The CDR3 sequence is 17 residues long. CDR1 MGHDK and CDR2 SYGVNS come from the germline V gene. The V gene end was trimmed by 0 bases and the J gene end by 5 bases; junction bases not matched to a gene: 9. CDR3 sequence (DNA): TGTGCCAGCAGTGAATATCACCTCGGACAGGGGGGAACTGAAGCTTTCTTT. It encodes CASSEYHLGQGGTEAFF.

In regard to this clone: One end of the junction varies from germline; a read error may be responsible. The chain has TRBV9 and TRBJ1-2; tentative D call: TRBD1 (5 bases). The germline V gene encodes CDR1 SGDLS and CDR2 YYNGEE. The CDR3 totals 12 residues. The CDR3 loop reads CASSVAHDSQAF. In DNA, the CDR3 is TGTGCCAGCAGCGTAGCCCATGACAGTCAGGCCTTC.

For this clone: The junction differs from germline at one of its ends, possibly a read error. This chain uses TRBV7-7 with TRBJ2-7; 8 nucleotides agree with TRBD1. The germline V gene has CDR1 SSHAT and CDR2 FNYEAQ (reference sequence). The CDR3 has 15 residues. The CDR3 sequence is CASSLGQGRNYEQYF. The DNA for the CDR3 is TGTGCTAGCAGCTTAGGACAGGGCAGGAACTACGAGCAGTACTTC.

The V call is TRBV5-1, the J call TRBJ1-1, with 8 bases aligning to TRBD1. From germline, CDR1 is SGHRS and CDR2 YFSETQ. The V segment lost 4 bases and the J segment 7 bases; nucleotides outside the gene matches: 9. CDR3 size: 14 residues. DNA of the CDR3: TGCGCCAGCAGCCTACAGGGGGGTTTTGGTGAAGCTTTCTTT. Its protein is CASSLQGGFGEAFF.

This chain connects TRBV6-1 to TRBJ1-4; tentative D call: TRBD1 (6 bases). V was clipped by 6 bases and J by 0 bases, with 11 bases between them. The germline V gene has CDR1 MNHNS and CDR2 SASEGT. This CDR3 spans 15 amino acids. Here the CDR3 DNA reads TGTGCCAGCAGACGGAACAGGGCAACTAATGAAAAACTGTTTTTT. Its translation: CASRRNRATNEKLFF.

This clone was seen only a few times. This sequence joins TRBV30 and TRBJ1-4, with a possible D match to TRBD1 (6 bases). The V gene's germline CDR1 is GTSNPN and CDR2 SVGIG (reference sequence). The CDR3 totals 16 residues. Trimming removed 4 bases from V and 0 bases from J, with 15 bases in between. This chain's CDR3 is CAWTSDRPATNEKLFF. DNA for the CDR3: TGTGCCTGGACATCCGACAGGCCTGCAACTAATGAAAAACTGTTTTTT. Full variable domain (rest looked up from reference TRBV30 and TRBJ1-4): SQTIHQWPATLVQPVGSPLSLECTVEGTSNPNLYWYRQAAGRGLQLLFYSVGIGQISSEVPQNLSASRPQDRQFILSSKKLLLSDSGFYLCAWTSDRPATNEKLFFGSGTQLSVL.

The chain employs TRBV7-2 and TRBJ2-7; 8 nucleotides align to TRBD2. The CDR3 covers 17 residues. CDR1 is SGHTA and CDR2 is FQGNSA in the germline V gene. With V trimmed by 8 bases and J by 3 bases, 18 bases remained unmatched. The chain's CDR3 is CASVLAVGGASLYEQYF. The CDR3 DNA reads as TGTGCCAGCGTCCTGGCGGTCGGGGGGGCCTCGCTCTACGAGCAGTACTTC. Supplemented by reference TRBV7-2 and TRBJ2-7, the full variable domain reads GAGVSQSPSNKVTEKGKDVELRCDPISGHTALYWYRQSLGQGLEFLIYFQGNSAPDKSGLPSDRFSAERTGGSVSTLTIQRTQQEDSAVYLCASVLAVGGASLYEQYFGPGTRLTVT.

This chain connects TRBV6-1 to TRBJ2-4; D perhaps matches TRBD1 (6 bases). In germline, CDR1 is MNHNS, CDR2 SASEGT. With 3 bases removed from V and 0 bases from J, the gap between germline ends came to 12 bases. This CDR3 spans 16 amino acids. The DNA of the CDR3 is TGTGCCAGCAGTGAGACTCCGACAGGAGCCAAAAACATTCAGTACTTC. Translation gives CASSETPTGAKNIQYF.

V and J are TRBV18 and TRBJ1-1, with 10 bases that match TRBD1. Germline V lookup: CDR1 KGHSH, CDR2 LQKENI. The CDR3 has 13 residues. V was clipped by 3 bases and J by 8 bases; unmatched bases: 3. The CDR3 nucleotides read TGTGCCAGCTCACCCGGACAGGGGGGCGAAGCTTTCTTT. It encodes CASSPGQGGEAFF.

As concerns this clone: In the same sample, other DNA sequences code for this CDR3. Here the CDR3 DNA reads TGCGCCAGCAGCCAATCTAGCGGGGGGGCCTTCCCCGGGGAGCTGTTTTTT. Its translation: CASSQSSGGAFPGELFF. This chain connects TRBV4-3 to TRBJ2-2; 12 positions agree with TRBD2. The CDR3 covers 17 residues. V lost 2 bases and J lost 6; bases outside the gene matches: 7. The germline gives CDR1 LGHNA, CDR2 YSLEER.

The J gene is TRBJ1-5, the V gene TRBV5-1, with no clear D. The CDR3 extends over 14 amino acids. Germline CDR1 and CDR2: SGHRS and YFSETQ. The germline V and J ends were trimmed by 5 bases and 7 bases, with 16 bases remaining between them. CDR3 coding DNA: TGCGCCAGCAGTATTGAGGGAGGAGTGCAGCCCCAGCATTTT. Translating it yields CASSIEGGVQPQHF.

The gene calls are TRBV7-3 and TRBJ2-2, with 7 bases aligning to TRBD2. V trimming: 5 bases; J trimming: 5 bases; junction bases outside the gene matches: 11. Looked up from germline, CDR1 is SGHTA and CDR2 is FQGTGA. The CDR3 sequence is 16 residues long. The CDR3 DNA sequence: TGTGCCAGCAGCCTCGGGTTAGCGGGTATAACCGGGGAGCTGTTTTTT. Translation: CASSLGLAGITGELFF.

This chain uses TRBV18 with TRBJ2-5; TRBD1 matches 7 bases. Looked up from germline, CDR1 is KGHSH and CDR2 is LQKENI. The length of the CDR3 is 14 residues. J was trimmed by 5 bases and V by 5 bases; bases with no gene match: 8. The CDR3: CASSETGPRETQYF. The CDR3 bases are TGTGCCAGCTCAGAGACAGGGCCGCGGGAGACCCAGTACTTC. The full variable domain, rest sourced from reference TRBV18 and TRBJ2-5, is NAGVMQNPRHLVRRRGQEARLRCSPMKGHSHVYWYRQLPEEGLKFMVYLQKENIIDESGMPKERFSAEFPKEGPSILRIQQVVRGDSAAYFCASSETGPRETQYFGPGTRLLVL.

The rearrangement joins TRBV10-3 to TRBJ2-7, with 9 bases identical to TRBD2. Trimming at V came to 8 bases and at J to 6 bases, leaving 8 bases not matched to a gene. This CDR3 region has 13 residues. The germline CDR1 and CDR2 sequences are ENHRY and SYGVKD. CDR3 residues: CAIAAGGLLEQYF. DNA of the CDR3: TGTGCCATCGCTGCGGGGGGGCTACTCGAGCAGTACTTC.